The 3 T cell receptor beta chains below were found in one sample sequenced in a study of T cells in women clearing cervical HPV infection. The data were produced by immunoSEQ multiplex PCR, yet TCRdb's version contains in-frame clones alone and is incomplete. Recorded here are 35,000 to 45,000 clones; the top ten clones represent 1.2%. The sample comprised blood buffy coat. The receptors come from a woman between 18 and 70 years old with a cervical HPV16 infection that either progressed to CIN3+ or cleared (not recorded which).

Notes on this clone: Read coverage stops 3 residues before the CDR3 terminus; the germline J gene supplies the remainder. This chain links TRBV6-1 with TRBJ2-4; D is uncertain. The CDR3 length is 15 residues. Germline V lookup: CDR1 MNHNS, CDR2 SASEGT. CDR3 amino acids: CASSEAAASYYGQYF. The CDR3 bases that were read are TGTGCCAGCAGTGAAGCCGCTGCCAGCTACTATGGT.

About this clone: The CDR3 goes on 3 residues after the read ends, and that part is filled in from the germline J gene. This sequence joins TRBV7-2 and TRBJ1-1, with a possible D match to TRBD1 (6 bases). The CDR3 extends over 14 amino acids. Germline V gene lookup returns CDR1 SGHTA and CDR2 FQGNSA. The CDR3 loop reads CASSLDGQRREAFF. The covered CDR3 bases are TGTGCCAGCAGCTTAGATGGACAGAGGAGGGAA. Full variable domain (outside the CDR3, taken from reference TRBV7-2 and TRBJ1-1): GAGVSQSPSNKVTEKGKDVELRCDPISGHTALYWYRQSLGQGLEFLIYFQGNSAPDKSGLPSDRFSAERTGGSVSTLTIQRTQQEDSAVYLCASSLDGQRREAFFGQGTRLTVV.

As regards this clone: The DNA ends 3 residues before the CDR3 does, and the rest of the CDR3 is filled in from the germline J gene. This chain joins TRBV6-2 or TRBV6-3 and TRBJ2-1; TRBD2 aligns across 9 bases. The ends lost 2 bases at V and 4 bases at J; junction bases unmatched: 9. The CDR3 is 17 residues long. Germline CDR1 MNHEY, CDR2 SVGEGT. The chain's CDR3 is CASSYPPASGAYNEQFF. The CDR3 bases that were read are TGTGCCAGCAGTTACCCTCCAGCTAGCGGGGCTTACAATGAG.